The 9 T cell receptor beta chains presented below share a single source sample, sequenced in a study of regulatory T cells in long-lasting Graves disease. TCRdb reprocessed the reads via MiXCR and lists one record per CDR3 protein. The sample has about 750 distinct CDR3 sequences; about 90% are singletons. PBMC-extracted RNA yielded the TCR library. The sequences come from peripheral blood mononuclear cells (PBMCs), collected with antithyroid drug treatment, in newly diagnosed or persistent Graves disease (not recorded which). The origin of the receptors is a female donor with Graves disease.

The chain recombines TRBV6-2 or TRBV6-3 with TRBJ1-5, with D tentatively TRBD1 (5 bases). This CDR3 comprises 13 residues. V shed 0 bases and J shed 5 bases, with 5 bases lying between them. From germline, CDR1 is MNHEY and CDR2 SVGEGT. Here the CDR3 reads CASSYSGDQPQHF. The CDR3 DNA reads TGTGCCAGCAGTTACTCGGGGGATCAGCCCCAGCATTTT.

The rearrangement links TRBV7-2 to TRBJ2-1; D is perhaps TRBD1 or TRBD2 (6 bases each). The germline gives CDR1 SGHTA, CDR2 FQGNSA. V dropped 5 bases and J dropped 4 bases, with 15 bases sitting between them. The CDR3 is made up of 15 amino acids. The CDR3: CASSGGRATYNEQFF. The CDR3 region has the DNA TGTGCCAGCAGCGGGGGGCGGGCTACTTACAATGAGCAGTTCTTC.

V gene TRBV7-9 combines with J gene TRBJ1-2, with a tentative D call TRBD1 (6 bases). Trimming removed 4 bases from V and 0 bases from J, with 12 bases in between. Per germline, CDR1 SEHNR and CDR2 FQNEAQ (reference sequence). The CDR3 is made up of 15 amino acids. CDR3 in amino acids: CASSSLQGANYGYTF. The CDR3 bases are TGTGCCAGCAGCTCTCTACAGGGAGCTAACTATGGCTACACCTTC.

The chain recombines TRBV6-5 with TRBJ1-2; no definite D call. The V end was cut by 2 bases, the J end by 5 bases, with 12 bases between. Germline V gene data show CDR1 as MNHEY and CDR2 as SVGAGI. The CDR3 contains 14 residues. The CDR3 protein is CASSYRGNEYGYTF. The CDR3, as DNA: TGTGCCAGCAGTTACAGAGGGAATGAATATGGCTACACCTTC.

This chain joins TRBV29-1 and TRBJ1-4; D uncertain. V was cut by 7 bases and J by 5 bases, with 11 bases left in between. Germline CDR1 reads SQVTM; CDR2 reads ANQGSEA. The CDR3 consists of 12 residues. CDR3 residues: CSAGLINEKLFF. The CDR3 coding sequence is TGCAGCGCCGGATTAATAAATGAAAAACTGTTTTTT.

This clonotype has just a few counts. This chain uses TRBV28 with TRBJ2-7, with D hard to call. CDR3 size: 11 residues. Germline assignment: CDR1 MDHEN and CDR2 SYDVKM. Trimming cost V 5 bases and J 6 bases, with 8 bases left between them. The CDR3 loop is CASSPSSEQYF. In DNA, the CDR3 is TGTGCCAGCAGTCCCTCGAGCGAGCAGTACTTC.

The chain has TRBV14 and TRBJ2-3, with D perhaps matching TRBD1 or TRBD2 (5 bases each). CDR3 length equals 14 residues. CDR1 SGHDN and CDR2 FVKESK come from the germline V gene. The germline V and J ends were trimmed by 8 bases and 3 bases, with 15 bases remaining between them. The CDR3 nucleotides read TGTGCCAGCTCCCTAAGCAGGGAGACAGATACGCAGTATTTT. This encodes CASSLSRETDTQYF.

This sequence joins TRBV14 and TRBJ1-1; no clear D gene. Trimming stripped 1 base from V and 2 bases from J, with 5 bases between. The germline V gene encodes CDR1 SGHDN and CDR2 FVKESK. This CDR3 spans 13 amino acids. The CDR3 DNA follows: TGTGCCAGCAGCCAAGCTGTTAACACTGAAGCTTTCTTT. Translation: CASSQAVNTEAFF.

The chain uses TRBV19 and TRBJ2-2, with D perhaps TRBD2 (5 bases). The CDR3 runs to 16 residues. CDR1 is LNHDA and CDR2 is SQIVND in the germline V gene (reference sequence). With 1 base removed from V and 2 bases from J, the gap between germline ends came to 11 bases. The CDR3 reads CASSIGEGTNTGELFF. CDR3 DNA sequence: TGTGCCAGTAGTATAGGAGAGGGAACTAACACCGGGGAGCTGTTTTTT.